The TCR beta chain under discussion was sequenced for a study of cytomegalovirus exposure and HLA in healthy donors. General study results and limits: Later genetic work tied a missense DCLRE1C variant to beta-chain V and J trimming.

This clone came up once. Its specificity is not known. Trimming at V came to 3 bases and at J to 0 bases, leaving 4 bases not matched to a gene. This CDR3 spans 16 amino acids. Germline V gives CDR1 SEHNR, CDR2 FQNEAQ (reference sequence). Primers: 60 Vbeta forward and 13 Jbeta reverse. The assay was immunoSEQ multiplex PCR, and TCRdb's table has in-frame clones only and misses some. The sample comprises about 140,000 clones, 80% of which are singletons, and about 2.2% rests with the top ten. This receptor was identified in a man aged 25-40 years in good health and CMV-seronegative. The sequenced sample was PBMCs. The J gene is TRBJ2-4, the V gene TRBV7-9, with TRBD1 identical over 8 bases. CDR3 sequence reads: CASSFGQGLAKNIQYF. CDR3 DNA sequence: TGTGCCAGCAGCTTTGGACAGGGACTAGCCAAAAACATTCAGTACTTC.